The TCR beta chain under discussion was sequenced for a study of OX40 agonist ivuxolimab in advanced cancers. Repertoires were generated with immunoSEQ multiplex PCR, while TCRdb's copy carries only in-frame clones and drops some. The sample lists around 91,000 clones; 80% to 90% were seen once. CDR1 SGDLS and CDR2 YYNGEE come from the germline V gene. After removal of 0 bases from V and 7 bases from J, the junction contained 13 bases not matched to a gene. The CDR3 has 18 residues. This clonotype originated in an adult with an advanced solid tumor such as melanoma, head and neck, liver or kidney cancer. The sequences come from CD4+ or CD8+ T cells sorted from blood, collected in a trial of the OX40 agonist ivuxolimab. This chain links TRBV9 with TRBJ2-1; TRBD1 agrees at 10 bases. The CDR3 nucleotides are TGTGCCAGCAGCGTAGCGGGACAGGGGAGGGGAAAAGGGAATGAGCAGTTCTTC. Translated: CASSVAGQGRGKGNEQFF.